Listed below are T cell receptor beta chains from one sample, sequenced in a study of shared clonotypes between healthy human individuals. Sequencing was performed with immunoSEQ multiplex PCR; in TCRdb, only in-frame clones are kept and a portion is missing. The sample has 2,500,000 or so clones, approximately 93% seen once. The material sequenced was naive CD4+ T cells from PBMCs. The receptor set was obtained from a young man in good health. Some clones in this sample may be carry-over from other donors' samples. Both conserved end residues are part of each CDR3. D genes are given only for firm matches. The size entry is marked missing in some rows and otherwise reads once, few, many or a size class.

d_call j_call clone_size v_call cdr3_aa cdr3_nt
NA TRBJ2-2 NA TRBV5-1 CASSPQGGGGTGELFF TGCGCCAGCAGCCCCCAGGGGGGAGGTGGCACCGGGGAGCTGTTTTTT
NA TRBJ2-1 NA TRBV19 CASSAYSFGVSYNEQFF TGTGCCAGTAGTGCCTACTCTTTCGGGGTTTCCTACAATGAGCAGTTCTTC
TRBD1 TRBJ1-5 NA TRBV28 CASSEGQRGSNQPQHF TGTGCCAGCAGCGAGGGACAGCGAGGAAGCAATCAGCCCCAGCATTTT
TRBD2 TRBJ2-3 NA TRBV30 CAWVLAGGPAQYF TGTGCCTGGGTCTTAGCGGGAGGGCCGGCGCAGTATTTT
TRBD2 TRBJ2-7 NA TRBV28 CASSLRPSGSTYEQYF TGTGCCAGCAGTTTACGTCCTAGCGGGAGTACCTACGAGCAGTACTTC
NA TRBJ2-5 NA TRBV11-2 CASSLRPLEIETQYF TGTGCCAGCAGCTTAAGGCCCCTGGAGATAGAGACCCAGTACTTC
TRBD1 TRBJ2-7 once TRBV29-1 CSARTGGYEQYF TGCAGCGCGCGGACAGGGGGCTACGAGCAGTACTTC
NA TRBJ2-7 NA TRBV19 CASSISRGYEQYF TGTGCCAGTAGTATCAGTCGGGGCTACGAGCAGTACTTC
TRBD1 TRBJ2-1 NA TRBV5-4 CASSLGPGGNEQFF TGTGCCAGCAGCTTGGGGCCAGGGGGCAATGAGCAGTTCTTC
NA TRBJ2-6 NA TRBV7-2 CASSDRVSGANVLTF TGTGCCAGCAGCGACCGGGTCTCTGGGGCCAACGTCCTGACTTTC
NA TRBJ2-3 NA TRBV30 CAWRGVVSTDTQYF TGTGCCTGGCGGGGCGTTGTTAGCACAGATACGCAGTATTTT
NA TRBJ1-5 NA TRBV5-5 CASSLVGGAEQPQHF TGTGCCAGCAGCTTGGTCGGGGGCGCGGAGCAGCCCCAGCATTTT
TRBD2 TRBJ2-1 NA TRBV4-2 CASSQGSGRRNEQFF TGTGCCAGCAGCCAAGGTAGCGGGCGTCGGAATGAGCAGTTCTTC
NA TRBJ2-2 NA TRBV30 CAWRALGQGELFF TGTGCCTGGAGAGCCCTCGGGCAAGGGGAGCTGTTTTTT
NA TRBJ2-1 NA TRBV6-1 CASSEARTKQFF TGTGCCAGCAGTGAAGCTAGGACTAAACAGTTCTTC
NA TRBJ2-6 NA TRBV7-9 CASTRDKLSGANVLTF TGTGCCAGCACTCGCGACAAACTCTCTGGGGCCAACGTCCTGACTTTC
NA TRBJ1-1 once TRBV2 CASSAQGGNTEAFF TGTGCCAGCAGTGCCCAGGGAGGTAACACTGAAGCTTTCTTT
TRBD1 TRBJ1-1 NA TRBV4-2 CASSQPRQGEVAFF TGTGCCAGCAGCCAGCCCCGACAGGGGGAGGTCGCTTTCTTT
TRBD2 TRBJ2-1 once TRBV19 CASSIERGGGQFF TGTGCCAGTAGTATCGAGCGGGGTGGCGGGCAGTTCTTC
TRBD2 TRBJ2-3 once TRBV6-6 CASRPSGRAPDTQYF TGTGCCAGCAGACCTAGCGGGAGGGCCCCGGATACGCAGTATTTT
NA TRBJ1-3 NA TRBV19 CASMGDRTGNTIYF TGTGCCAGTATGGGCGACAGGACTGGAAACACCATATATTTT
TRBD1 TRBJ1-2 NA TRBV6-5 CASRTRDRGFFGYTF TGTGCCAGCAGAACTCGGGACAGGGGTTTTTTTGGCTACACCTTC
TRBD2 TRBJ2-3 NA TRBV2 CARGTRKTDTQYF TGTGCCAGGGGGACTAGGAAAACAGATACGCAGTATTTT
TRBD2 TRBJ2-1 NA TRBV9 CASSAGTTLNEQFF TGTGCCAGCAGCGCAGGGACTACTCTCAATGAGCAGTTCTTC
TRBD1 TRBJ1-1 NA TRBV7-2 CASSPGGVGGAEAFF TGTGCCAGCAGCCCAGGGGGAGTGGGAGGCGCTGAAGCTTTCTTT
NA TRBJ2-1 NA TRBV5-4 CASSLEATRSYNEQFF TGTGCCAGCAGCTTGGAGGCGACTAGGTCCTACAATGAGCAGTTCTTC
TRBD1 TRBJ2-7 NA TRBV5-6 CASSEDRGRGEQYF TGTGCCAGCAGCGAGGACAGGGGGCGAGGCGAGCAGTACTTC
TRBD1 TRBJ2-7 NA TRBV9 CASSAAGTGYEQYF TGTGCCAGCAGCGCAGCCGGGACAGGGTACGAGCAGTACTTC
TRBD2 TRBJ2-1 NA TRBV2 CASRASGGGYEQFF TGTGCCAGCAGGGCTAGCGGGGGGGGATATGAGCAGTTCTTC
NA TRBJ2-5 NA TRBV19 CASSDSGAETQYF TGTGCCAGTAGTGACTCAGGAGCGGAGACCCAGTACTTC
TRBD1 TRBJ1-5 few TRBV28 CASSPQGAIGNQPQHF TGTGCCAGCAGTCCCCAGGGGGCGATAGGCAATCAGCCCCAGCATTTT
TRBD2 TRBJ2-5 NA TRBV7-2 CASAGGRKETQYF TGTGCCAGCGCCGGCGGGAGGAAAGAGACCCAGTACTTC
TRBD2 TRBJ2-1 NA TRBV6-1 CASSEMASGLSYNEQFF TGTGCCAGCAGTGAAATGGCTAGCGGCCTCTCCTACAATGAGCAGTTCTTC
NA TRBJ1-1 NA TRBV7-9 CASRLDRNTEAFF TGTGCCAGCAGATTGGACAGGAACACTGAAGCTTTCTTT
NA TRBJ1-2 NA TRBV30 CAWTRDISGGYGYTF TGTGCCTGGACCCGGGACATTAGTGGGGGCTATGGCTACACCTTC
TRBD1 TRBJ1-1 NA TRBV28 CASRTTGTGNTEAFF TGTGCCAGCAGAACTACCGGGACAGGAAACACTGAAGCTTTCTTT
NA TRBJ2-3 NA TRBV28 CASSLPRYTDTQYF TGTGCCAGCAGTTTACCCCGGTACACAGATACGCAGTATTTT
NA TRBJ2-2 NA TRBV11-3 CASSLVGPGAGELFF TGTGCCAGCAGCTTAGTCGGTCCTGGCGCCGGGGAGCTGTTTTTT
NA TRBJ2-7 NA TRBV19 CASSGAAVPDYEQYF TGTGCCAGTAGTGGTGCGGCAGTTCCGGACTACGAGCAGTACTTC
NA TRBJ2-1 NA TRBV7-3 CASSPHLSYNEQFF TGTGCCAGCAGCCCTCATCTCTCCTACAATGAGCAGTTCTTC
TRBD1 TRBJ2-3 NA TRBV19 CASRAGTGYWDTQYF TGTGCCAGTAGAGCCGGGACAGGATATTGGGATACGCAGTATTTT
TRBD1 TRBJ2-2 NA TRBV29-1 CSAGQGASGELFF TGCAGCGCCGGACAGGGGGCGTCCGGGGAGCTGTTTTTT
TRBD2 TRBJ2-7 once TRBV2 CASTSGRVYEQYF TGTGCCAGCACTAGCGGGAGGGTCTACGAGCAGTACTTC
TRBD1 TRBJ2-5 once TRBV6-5 CASRTPGQGRETQYF TGTGCCAGCAGAACACCGGGACAGGGACGAGAGACCCAGTACTTC
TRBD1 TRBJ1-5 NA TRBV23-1 CASGKPRGPPQPQHF TGCGCCAGCGGAAAACCGAGGGGGCCCCCGCAGCCCCAGCATTTT